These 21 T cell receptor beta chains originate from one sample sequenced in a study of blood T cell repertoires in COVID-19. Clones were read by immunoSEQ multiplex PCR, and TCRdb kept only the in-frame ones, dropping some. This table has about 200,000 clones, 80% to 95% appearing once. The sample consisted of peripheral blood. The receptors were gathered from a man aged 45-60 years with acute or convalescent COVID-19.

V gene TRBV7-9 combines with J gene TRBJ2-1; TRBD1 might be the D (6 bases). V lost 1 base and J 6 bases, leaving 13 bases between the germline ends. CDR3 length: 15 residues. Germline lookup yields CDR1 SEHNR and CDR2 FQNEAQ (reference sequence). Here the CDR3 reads CASSLGGGLGNEQFF. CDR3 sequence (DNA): TGTGCCAGCAGCTTAGGAGGGGGATTGGGCAATGAGCAGTTCTTC.

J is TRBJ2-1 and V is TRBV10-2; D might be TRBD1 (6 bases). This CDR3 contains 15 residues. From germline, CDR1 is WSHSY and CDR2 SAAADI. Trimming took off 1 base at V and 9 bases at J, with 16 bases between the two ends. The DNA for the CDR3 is TGCGCCAGCAGTGAGTGGGGGCCGCTATTACCTGAGCAGTTCTTC. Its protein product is CASSEWGPLLPEQFF.

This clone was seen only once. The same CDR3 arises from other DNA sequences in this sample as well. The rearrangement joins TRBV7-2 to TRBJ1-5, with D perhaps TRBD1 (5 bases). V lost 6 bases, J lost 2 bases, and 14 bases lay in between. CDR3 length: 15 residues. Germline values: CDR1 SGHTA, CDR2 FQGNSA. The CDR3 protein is CASSLRAGGNQPQHF. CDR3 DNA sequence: TGTGCCAGCAGTTTGCGGGCGGGGGGCAATCAGCCCCAGCATTTT.

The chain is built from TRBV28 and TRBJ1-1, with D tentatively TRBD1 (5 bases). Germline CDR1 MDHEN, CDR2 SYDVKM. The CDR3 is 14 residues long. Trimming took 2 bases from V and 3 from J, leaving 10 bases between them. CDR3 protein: CASSLNLGDTEAFF. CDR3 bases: TGTGCCAGCAGTTTAAACCTAGGGGACACTGAAGCTTTCTTT.

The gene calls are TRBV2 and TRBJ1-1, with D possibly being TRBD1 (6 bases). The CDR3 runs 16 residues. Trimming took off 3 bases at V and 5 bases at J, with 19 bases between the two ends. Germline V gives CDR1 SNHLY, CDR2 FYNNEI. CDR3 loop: CASSETGAHRSTEAFF. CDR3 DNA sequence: TGTGCCAGCAGTGAGACAGGAGCCCACAGGAGTACTGAAGCTTTCTTT.

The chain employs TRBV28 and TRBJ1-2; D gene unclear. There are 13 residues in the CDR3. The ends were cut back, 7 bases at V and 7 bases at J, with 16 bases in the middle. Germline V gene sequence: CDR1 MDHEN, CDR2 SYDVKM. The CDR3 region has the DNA TGTGCCAGCACCGGAGGTTGGGTGAGTGGCTACACCTTC. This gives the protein CASTGGWVSGYTF.

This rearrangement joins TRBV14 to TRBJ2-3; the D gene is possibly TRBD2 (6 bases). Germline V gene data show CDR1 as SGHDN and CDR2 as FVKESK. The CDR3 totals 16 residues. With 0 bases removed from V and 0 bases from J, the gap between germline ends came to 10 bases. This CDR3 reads CASSQDFGTSTDTQYF. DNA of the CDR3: TGTGCCAGCAGCCAAGATTTTGGGACTAGCACAGATACGCAGTATTTT.

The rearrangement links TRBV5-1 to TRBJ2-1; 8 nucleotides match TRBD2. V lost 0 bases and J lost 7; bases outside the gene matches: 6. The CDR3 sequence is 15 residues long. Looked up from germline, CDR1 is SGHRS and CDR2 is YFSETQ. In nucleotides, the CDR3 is TGCGCCAGCAGCTTGGGACTAGCGTCGTTTAATGAGCAGTTCTTC. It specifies CASSLGLASFNEQFF.

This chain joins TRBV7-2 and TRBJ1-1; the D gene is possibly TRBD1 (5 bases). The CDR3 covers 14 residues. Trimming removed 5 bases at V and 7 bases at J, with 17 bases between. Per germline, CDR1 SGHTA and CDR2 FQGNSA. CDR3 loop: CASSARGGVDEAFF. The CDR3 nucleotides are TGTGCCAGCAGCGCGCGCGGGGGGGTTGATGAAGCTTTCTTT.

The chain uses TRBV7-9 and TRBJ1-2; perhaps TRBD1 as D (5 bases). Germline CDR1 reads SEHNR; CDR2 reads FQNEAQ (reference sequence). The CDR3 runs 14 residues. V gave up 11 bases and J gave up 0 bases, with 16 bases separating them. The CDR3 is CAGTTGTPNYGYTF. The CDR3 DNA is TGTGCCGGCACCACAGGTACCCCTAACTATGGCTACACCTTC.

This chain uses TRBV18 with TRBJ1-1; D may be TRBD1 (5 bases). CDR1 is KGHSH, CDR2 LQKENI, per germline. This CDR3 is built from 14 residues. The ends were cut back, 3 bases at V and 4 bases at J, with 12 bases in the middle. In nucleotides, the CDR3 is TGTGCCAGCTCACCTCAGGGCCTCTTCACTGAAGCTTTCTTT. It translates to CASSPQGLFTEAFF.

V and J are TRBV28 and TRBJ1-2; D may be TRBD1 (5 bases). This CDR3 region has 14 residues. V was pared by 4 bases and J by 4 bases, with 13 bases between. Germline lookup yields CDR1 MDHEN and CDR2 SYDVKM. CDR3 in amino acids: CASSSGPLVYGYTF. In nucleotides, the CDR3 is TGTGCCAGCAGTTCAGGGCCTTTAGTCTATGGCTACACCTTC.

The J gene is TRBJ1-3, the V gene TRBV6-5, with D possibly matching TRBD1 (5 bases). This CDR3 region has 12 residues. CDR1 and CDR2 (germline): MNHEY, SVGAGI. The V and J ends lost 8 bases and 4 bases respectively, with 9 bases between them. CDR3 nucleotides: TGTGCCAGCGGGGCGTGGGGAAACACCATATATTTT. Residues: CASGAWGNTIYF.

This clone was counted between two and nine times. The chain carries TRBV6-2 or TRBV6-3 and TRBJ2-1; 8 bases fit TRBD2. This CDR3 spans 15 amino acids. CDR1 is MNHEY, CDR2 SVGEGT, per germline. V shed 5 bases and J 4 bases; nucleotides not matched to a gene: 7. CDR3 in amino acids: CASSQLAAIYNEQFF. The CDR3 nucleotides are TGTGCCAGCAGTCAACTAGCGGCGATTTACAATGAGCAGTTCTTC.

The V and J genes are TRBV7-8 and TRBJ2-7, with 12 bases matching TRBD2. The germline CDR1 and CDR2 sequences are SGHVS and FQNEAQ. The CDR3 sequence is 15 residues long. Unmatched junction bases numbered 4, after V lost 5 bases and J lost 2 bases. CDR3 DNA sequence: TGTGCCAGCAGCATATCTAGCGGGAGGGCCTACGAGCAGTACTTC. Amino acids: CASSISSGRAYEQYF.

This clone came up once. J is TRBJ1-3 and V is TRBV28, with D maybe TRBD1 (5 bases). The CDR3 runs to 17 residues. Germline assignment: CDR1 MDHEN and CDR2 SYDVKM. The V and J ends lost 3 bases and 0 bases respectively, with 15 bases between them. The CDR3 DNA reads TGTGCCAGCAGTTTCTCCGGGACTCAGAGCTCTGGAAACACCATATATTTT. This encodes CASSFSGTQSSGNTIYF.

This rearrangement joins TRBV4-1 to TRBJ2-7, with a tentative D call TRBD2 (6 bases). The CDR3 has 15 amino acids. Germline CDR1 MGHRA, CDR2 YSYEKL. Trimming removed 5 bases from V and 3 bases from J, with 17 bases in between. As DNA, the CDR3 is TGCGCCAGCAGCGAAGCGAGCCGGGGGAACTACGAGCAGTACTTC. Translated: CASSEASRGNYEQYF.

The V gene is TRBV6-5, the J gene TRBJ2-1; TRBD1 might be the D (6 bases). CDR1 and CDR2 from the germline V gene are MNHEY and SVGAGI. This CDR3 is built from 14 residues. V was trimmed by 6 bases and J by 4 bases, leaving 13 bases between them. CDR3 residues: CASSPAGVYNEQFF. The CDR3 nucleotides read TGTGCCAGCAGCCCCGCAGGGGTATACAATGAGCAGTTCTTC.

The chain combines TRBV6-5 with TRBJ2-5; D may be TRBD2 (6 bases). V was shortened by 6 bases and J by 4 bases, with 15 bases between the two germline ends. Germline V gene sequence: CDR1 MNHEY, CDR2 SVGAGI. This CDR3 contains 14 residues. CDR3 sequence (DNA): TGTGCCAGCAGCCTGAACTCGGGGGTAGAGACCCAGTACTTC. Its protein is CASSLNSGVETQYF.

CDR3 residues: CASSSTSGGEQFF. CDR3 DNA sequence: TGTGCCAGCAGCTCGACTAGCGGGGGCGAGCAGTTCTTC. The chain recombines TRBV12-3 or TRBV12-4 with TRBJ2-1; 12 positions agree with TRBD2. The CDR3 has 13 residues. V dropped 6 bases and J dropped 10; count of bases not matched to a gene: 4.

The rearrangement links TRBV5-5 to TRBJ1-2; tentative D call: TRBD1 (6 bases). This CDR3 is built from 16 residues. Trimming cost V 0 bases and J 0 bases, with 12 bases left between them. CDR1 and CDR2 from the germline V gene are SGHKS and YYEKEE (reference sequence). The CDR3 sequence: CASSLEPGQTNYGYTF. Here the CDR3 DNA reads TGTGCCAGCAGCTTGGAGCCGGGACAAACTAACTATGGCTACACCTTC. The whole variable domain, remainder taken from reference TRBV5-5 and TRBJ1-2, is DAGVTQSPTHLIKTRGQQVTLRCSPISGHKSVSWYQQVLGQGPQFIFQYYEKEERGRGNFPDRFSARQFPNYSSELNVNALLLGDSALYLCASSLEPGQTNYGYTFGSGTRLTVV.